This T cell receptor (beta chain) comes out of a study of CD8 T cells in Susac syndrome. Background on the study: Within the group of sequenced Susac syndrome patients, roughly 6 had active disease and roughly eight were in remission. There were Susac syndrome patients who were therapy-naive at blood draw, others on corticosteroids, and others on intravenous immunoglobulin alone.

Reverse transcription used about 0.45 to 1 ug RNA and random hexamers. TCRdb reprocessed the immunoSEQ multiplex PCR reads with MiXCR, giving one entry per CDR3 protein. The sample carries tens of thousands of distinct CDR3 sequences, approximately 95% recorded once. About this clonotype: Antigen unknown.

Notes on the study in general: In total CD8+ repertoires, roughly 16 Susac-specific public clones were found, and CD8+ TEMRA repertoires had a few. The peak of CD8+ clonal expansion in Susac was seen in TEMRA cells and active patients.

The receptor was isolated from a human donor with Susac syndrome. The sequencing input was CD8+ T cells from PBMCs.

CDR3 sequence reads: CATSRDSSADTQYF. The CDR3, as DNA: TGTGCCACCAGCAGAGATAGCAGCGCAGATACGCAGTATTTT. The chain has TRBV15 and TRBJ2-3, with D hard to call. Trimming left V 0 bases short and J 4 bases short, with 8 bases between. This CDR3 has 14 residues. The germline CDR1 and CDR2 sequences are LNHNV and YYDKDF (reference sequence).